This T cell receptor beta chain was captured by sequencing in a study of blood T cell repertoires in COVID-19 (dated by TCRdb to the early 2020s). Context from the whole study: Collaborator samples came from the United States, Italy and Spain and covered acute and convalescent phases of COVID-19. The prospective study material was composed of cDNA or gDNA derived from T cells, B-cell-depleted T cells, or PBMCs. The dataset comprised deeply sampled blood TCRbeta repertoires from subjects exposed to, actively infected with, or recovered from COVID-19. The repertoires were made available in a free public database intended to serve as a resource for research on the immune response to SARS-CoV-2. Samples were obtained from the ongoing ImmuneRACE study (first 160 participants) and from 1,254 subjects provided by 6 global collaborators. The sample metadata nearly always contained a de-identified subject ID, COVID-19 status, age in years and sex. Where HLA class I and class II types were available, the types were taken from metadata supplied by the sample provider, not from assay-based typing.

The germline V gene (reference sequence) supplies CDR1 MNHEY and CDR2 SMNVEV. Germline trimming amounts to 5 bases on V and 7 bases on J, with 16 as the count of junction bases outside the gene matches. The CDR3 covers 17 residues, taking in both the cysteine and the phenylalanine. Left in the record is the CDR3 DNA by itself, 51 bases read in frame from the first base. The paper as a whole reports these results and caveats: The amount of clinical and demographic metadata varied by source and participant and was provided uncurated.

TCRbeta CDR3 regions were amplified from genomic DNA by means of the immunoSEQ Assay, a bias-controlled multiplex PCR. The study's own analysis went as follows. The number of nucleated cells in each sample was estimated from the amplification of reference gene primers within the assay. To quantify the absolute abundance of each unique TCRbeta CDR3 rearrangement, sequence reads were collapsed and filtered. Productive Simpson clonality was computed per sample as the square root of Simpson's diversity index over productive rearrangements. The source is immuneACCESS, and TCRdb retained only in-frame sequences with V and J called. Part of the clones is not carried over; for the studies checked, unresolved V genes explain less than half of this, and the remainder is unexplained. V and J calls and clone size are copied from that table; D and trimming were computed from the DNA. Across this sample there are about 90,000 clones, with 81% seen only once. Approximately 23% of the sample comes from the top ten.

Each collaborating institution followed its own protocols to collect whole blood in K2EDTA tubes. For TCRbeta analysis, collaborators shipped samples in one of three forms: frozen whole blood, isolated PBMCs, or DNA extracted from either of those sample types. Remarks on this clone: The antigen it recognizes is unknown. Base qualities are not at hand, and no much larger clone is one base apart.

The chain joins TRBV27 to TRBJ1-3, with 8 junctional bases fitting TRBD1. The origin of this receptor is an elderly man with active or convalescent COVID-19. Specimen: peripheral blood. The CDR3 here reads CASSLDGRQGARNTIYF. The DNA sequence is TGTGCCAGCAGTCTGGACGGTAGGCAGGGGGCAAGGAACACCATATATTTT.